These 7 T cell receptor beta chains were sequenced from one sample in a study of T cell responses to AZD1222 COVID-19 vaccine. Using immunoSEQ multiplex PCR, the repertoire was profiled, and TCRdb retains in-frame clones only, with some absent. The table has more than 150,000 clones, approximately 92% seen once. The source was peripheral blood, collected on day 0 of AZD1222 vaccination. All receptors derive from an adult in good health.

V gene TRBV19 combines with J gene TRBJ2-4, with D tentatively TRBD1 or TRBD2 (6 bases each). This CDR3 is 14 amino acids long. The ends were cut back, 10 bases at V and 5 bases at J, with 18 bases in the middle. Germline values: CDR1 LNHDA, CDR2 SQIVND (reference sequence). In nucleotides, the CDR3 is TGTGCCACCCGTAGGGGGTCGGGGGAAAACATTCAGTACTTC. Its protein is CATRRGSGENIQYF.

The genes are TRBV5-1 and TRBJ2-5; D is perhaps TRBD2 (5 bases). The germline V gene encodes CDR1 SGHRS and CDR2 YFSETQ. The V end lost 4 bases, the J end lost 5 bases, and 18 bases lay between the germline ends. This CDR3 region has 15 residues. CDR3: CASSLTLGVGETQYF. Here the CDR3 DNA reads TGCGCCAGCAGCCTGACTCTGGGAGTTGGTGAGACCCAGTACTTC. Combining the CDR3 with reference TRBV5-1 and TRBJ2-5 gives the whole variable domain KAGVTQTPRYLIKTRGQQVTLSCSPISGHRSVSWYQQTPGQGLQFLFEYFSETQRNKGNFPGRFSGRQFSNSRSEMNVSTLELGDSALYLCASSLTLGVGETQYFGPGTRLLVL.

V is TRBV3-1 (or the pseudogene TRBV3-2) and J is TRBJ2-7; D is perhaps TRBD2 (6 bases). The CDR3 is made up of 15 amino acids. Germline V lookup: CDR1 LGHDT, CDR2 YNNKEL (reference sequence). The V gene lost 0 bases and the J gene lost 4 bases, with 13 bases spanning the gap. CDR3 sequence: CASSQEPPGRYEQYV. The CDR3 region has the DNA TGTGCCAGCAGCCAAGAACCCCCAGGGAGGTACGAGCAGTACGTC.

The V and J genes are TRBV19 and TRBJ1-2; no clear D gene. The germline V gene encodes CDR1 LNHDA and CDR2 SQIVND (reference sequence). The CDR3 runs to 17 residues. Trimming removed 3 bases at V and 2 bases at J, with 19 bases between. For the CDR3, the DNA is TGTGCCAGTAGTATGACCTACTCTAGTCCCAGCAACTATGGCTACACCTTC. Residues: CASSMTYSSPSNYGYTF.

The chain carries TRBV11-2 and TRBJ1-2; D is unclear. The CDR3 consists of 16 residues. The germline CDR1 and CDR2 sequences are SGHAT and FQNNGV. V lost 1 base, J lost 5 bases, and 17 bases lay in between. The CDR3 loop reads CASSLAGRRVGYGYTF. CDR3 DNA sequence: TGTGCCAGCAGCTTAGCCGGTCGGAGGGTAGGGTATGGCTACACCTTC.

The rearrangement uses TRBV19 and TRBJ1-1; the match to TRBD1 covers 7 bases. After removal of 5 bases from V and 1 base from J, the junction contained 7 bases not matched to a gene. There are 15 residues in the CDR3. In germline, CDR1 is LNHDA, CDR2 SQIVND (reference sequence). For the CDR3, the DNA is TGTGCCAGTAGTTCGGGACAGATGACGAACACTGAAGCTTTCTTT. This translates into CASSSGQMTNTEAFF.

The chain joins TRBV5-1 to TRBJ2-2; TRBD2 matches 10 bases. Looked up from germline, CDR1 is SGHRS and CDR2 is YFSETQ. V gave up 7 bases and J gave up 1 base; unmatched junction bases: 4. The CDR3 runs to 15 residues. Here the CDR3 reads CASFRTSGNTGELFF. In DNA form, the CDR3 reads TGCGCCAGCTTCCGGACTAGCGGGAACACCGGGGAGCTGTTTTTT.